This TCR beta chain is drawn from a study of monozygotic twins with inflammatory bowel disease (dated by TCRdb to about 2019). With regard to the full study: In total, 28 monozygotic twin pairs made up the full study: 19 Danish pairs, all IBD-discordant, plus nine German pairs, of which four were IBD-concordant and five were IBD-discordant. Each individual had, on average, about 151 000 unique TCRalpha sequences and 181 000 unique TCRbeta sequences available for analysis. The search for disease-associated traits relied mainly on comparing, within discordant pairs, IBD patients with their genetically identical healthy co-twins.

Study-wide conclusions, independent of this receptor: Background noise and inter-individual variability may have been introduced into the repertoires by the differing immunosuppressive treatments among patients. IBD patients had lower TCRbeta repertoire diversity, measured by the inverse Simpson index, than their healthy co-twins. Repertoire similarity did not differ between concordant and discordant twins, possibly due to limited statistical power. The analysis was unable to tell apart different T cell subtypes. Compared with healthy twins, IBD patients had fewer clonotypes in common with other individuals, a difference most pronounced in patients showing signs of disease activity. The results gave no support for a single strong signal or clonotype linked to IBD.

Remarks on this clonotype: No cognate antigen has been identified for it.

A roughly 2.7 ml peripheral blood sample was drawn into PAXgene tubes per donor and stored at -80°C. Without T cell sorting, total RNA was isolated from whole blood using the PAXgene blood miRNA kit on an automated QIAcube. Peripheral blood from monozygotic twin pairs, either concordant or discordant for inflammatory bowel disease, underwent deep TCRalpha and TCRbeta repertoire profiling that used unique molecular barcoding. Smoking habits were recorded for all twin pairs, and individuals were classified as current, former or never smokers. The CDR3 runs 16 residues from the cysteine to the phenylalanine. Nucleotide data are not available. For CDR1 and CDR2, the germline V gene lists MNHNS and SASEGT. The method was 5' RACE. For each TCR library, roughly 3,600 ng of total RNA was used. For each sample, cDNA synthesis was carried out in eight separate reactions using SMARTScribe reverse transcriptase. During cDNA synthesis, template switching was used to introduce unique molecular identifiers that contained a 6-nucleotide sample barcode. Amplification of TCRalpha and TCRbeta cDNA involved two nested PCRs of 16 and 9 cycles, and each PCR was followed by bead purification. Before amplification, the cDNA was treated with uracil DNA-glycosylase and purified using the QIAquick PCR purification kit. The second PCR was the step at which Illumina TruSeq-compatible adapters and sample-specific barcodes were added. Library quality and concentration were checked on TapeStation and Qubit, and libraries were pooled at roughly 5.1 ng each. Sequencing of the pooled libraries was done on an Illumina HiSeq2500 single-index Rapid Run using custom sequencing primers and 2 x 100 bp reads. The authors' pipeline ran thus. PCR and sequencing errors were corrected by UMI-based consensus assembly using MiGEC version 1.2.6. MiXCR version 2.1.1 was used to carry out V(D)J alignment, clonotype assembly and CDR3 extraction. To normalise gene usage, clonotype sharing and MAIT/NKT TCR abundance, the top 1000, 10 000 and 20 000 clonotypes in each sample were analysed. After downsampling to 27 000 UMIs, diversity was calculated as the inverse Simpson index using the vegan R package. Paired Mann-Whitney U tests on discordant twin pairs were used, with Benjamini-Hochberg multiple-testing correction. TCRdb reprocessed the sequencing reads and holds a single record per CDR3 protein sequence, with no DNA. TCRdb, rather than the study authors, made the V and J calls. The record for this sample contains about 440,000 distinct CDR3 sequences. The top ten constitute 2.4% of the sample.

The sample consisted of blood. The receptor chain draws on TRBV6-1 and TRBJ2-7; absent DNA, TCRdb's TRBD1 call cannot be checked. This receptor was obtained from a human donor with ulcerative colitis or Crohn's disease, or a healthy co-twin of an affected twin (not recorded which). CDR3 region: CASSPPVRAPSYEQYF.